Sequencing of this TCR beta chain was carried out in a study of human T cells and chemical hapten exposure. The time point was: pre-sensitization, week 0. The treatment was: therapeutic diphenylcyclopropenone sensitization with weekly scalp DPC. V was trimmed by 0 bases and J by 11 bases, leaving 8 bases between them. The germline gives CDR1 LGHDT, CDR2 YNNKEL (reference sequence). The CDR3 extends over 13 amino acids. This clonotype was found many times. Individual cDNA molecules received unique molecular identifiers in the library. As processed by the authors: Sample TCR totals centred on a median of around 100,000, ranging roughly 20,000 to 690,600. TCRdb reprocessed the RACE reads with MiXCR, giving one entry per CDR3 protein. For this entry, the V and J calls and clone size follow TCRdb and not the study's own pipeline. The table records roughly 100,000 distinct CDR3 sequences, 10% to 11% of them present only once.

Sequencing used whole blood, obtained in connection with sensitization to the hapten diphenylcyclopropenone (DPC). The J gene is TRBJ1-6, the V gene TRBV3-1, with TRBD1 as a possible D gene (5 bases). The clonotype comes from a woman aged 55-70 years with alopecia areata. Some clones in this sample may be carry-over from other donors' samples. The CDR3 sequence is CASSQDAGAPLHF. DNA of the CDR3: TGTGCCAGCAGCCAAGATGCGGGGGCACCCCTCCACTTT.